Below are 7 T cell receptor beta chains sequenced from a single sample in a study of blood T cell repertoires in COVID-19 (dated by TCRdb to the early 2020s). Libraries came from the immunoSEQ multiplex PCR assay. This is the immuneACCESS table as TCRdb keeps it, with only in-frame sequences that have V and J called. A part of the clones is gone; compared with another copy, unresolved V genes explain less than half, and the rest is unexplained. For this sample the table gives 190,000 or so clones, of which about 86% were detected only once. 7.5% of the sample belongs to the ten largest clones. The sequenced sample consisted of PBMCs or T cells enriched from blood (not recorded which). Receptors originate from a man aged 35 to 55 who had recovered from COVID-19.

The rearrangement uses TRBV14 and TRBJ2-3; TRBD2 matches at 11 bases. With 7 bases clipped from V and 4 bases from J, the junction kept 7 bases outside the gene matches. Germline lookup yields CDR1 SGHDN and CDR2 FVKESK. The CDR3 covers 15 residues. The CDR3 is CASKATSGEADTQYF. The DNA of the CDR3 is TGTGCCAGCAAAGCGACTAGCGGGGAGGCAGATACGCAGTATTTT.

This clone was picked up a small number of times. This chain joins TRBV30 and TRBJ1-5, with D hard to call. The CDR3 consists of 13 residues. Germline V gene lookup returns CDR1 GTSNPN and CDR2 SVGIG (reference sequence). The germline V and J ends were trimmed by 1 base and 5 bases, with 9 bases remaining between them. Written as DNA, the CDR3 is TGTGCCTGGAGTGCTTTTGCGTATCAGCCCCAGCATTTT. It codes for CAWSAFAYQPQHF.

The chain carries TRBV18 and TRBJ1-3; D gene ambiguous. The V end was cut by 1 base, the J end by 9 bases, with 10 bases between. CDR1 is KGHSH and CDR2 is LQKENI in the germline V gene. The CDR3 is made up of 13 amino acids. The CDR3: CASSPQGEATIYF. In DNA, the CDR3 is TGTGCCAGCTCACCACAGGGAGAGGCCACCATATATTTT.

This chain uses TRBV6-5 with TRBJ1-2; 7 bases fit TRBD1. V shed 6 bases and J 4 bases; nucleotides not matched to a gene: 8. Germline CDR1 and CDR2: MNHEY and SVGAGI. The CDR3 spans 14 residues. The CDR3 region has the DNA TGTGCCAGCAGCGGTCGGTGGGACAGCTATGGCTACACCTTC. Protein sequence: CASSGRWDSYGYTF.

This clone was detected many times. The chain is built from TRBV6-2 or TRBV6-3 and TRBJ2-7; D is unresolved. The CDR3 sequence is 14 residues long. Trimming took off 2 bases at V and 2 bases at J, with 10 bases between the two ends. The germline V gene has CDR1 MNHEY and CDR2 SVGEGT. In DNA form, the CDR3 reads TGTGCCAGCAGTTACGGAACAGAGACCTACGAGCAGTACTTC. It translates to CASSYGTETYEQYF.

This sequence joins TRBV12-3 or TRBV12-4 and TRBJ1-2; D unresolved. V lost 5 bases, J lost 4 bases, and 11 bases lay in between. The CDR3 has 13 amino acids. The DNA of the CDR3 is TGTGCCAGCAGTCCCCGAGTATTCTATGGCTACACCTTC. Translated, it gives CASSPRVFYGYTF.

This clone was seen just once. The chain joins TRBV12-3 or TRBV12-4 to TRBJ1-2; D gene ambiguous. Trimming pared 3 bases from V and 8 bases from J, leaving 10 bases between. The CDR3 loop spans 12 amino acids. The CDR3 protein is CASSFAGEGYTF. Written as DNA, the CDR3 is TGTGCCAGCAGTTTCGCGGGAGAGGGCTACACCTTC.